The 27 T cell receptor beta chains below come from one sample, sequenced in a study of T-cell reconstitution after alpha-beta-depleted transplantation in children. The TCRbeta library incorporated unique molecular identifiers. TCRdb re-called the PCR reads with MiXCR, one entry per CDR3 protein. Here the sample spans about 92,000 distinct CDR3 sequences, more than 9% being singletons. Specimen: PBMCs from the stem cell graft donor, collected from the stem cell graft. The receptor set was obtained from a human donor who donated a stem cell graft to a child with inherited bone marrow failure.

In its sample, this clonotype was seen many times. The V gene is TRBV20-1, the J gene TRBJ1-1; TRBD1 might be the D (6 bases). Trimming left V 7 bases short and J 2 bases short, with 17 bases between. The CDR3 covers 14 residues. Germline CDR1 is DFQATT and CDR2 is SNEGSKA (reference sequence). As DNA, the CDR3 is TGCAGTGTCGTCATGGGGGCGCTTAACACTGAAGCTTTCTTT. Protein product: CSVVMGALNTEAFF.

This clonotype appeared many times. The rearrangement uses TRBV5-1 and TRBJ2-2; a weak D match, TRBD1 (5 bases). This CDR3 region has 15 residues. Germline values: CDR1 SGHRS, CDR2 YFSETQ. The V end was cut by 1 base, the J end by 4 bases, with 11 bases between. The CDR3 DNA follows: TGCGCCAGCAGCTTGCTGGGGCCCAGCACCGGGGAGCTGTTTTTT. Residues: CASSLLGPSTGELFF. The entire variable domain, with the rest obtained from reference TRBV5-1 and TRBJ2-2, is as follows: KAGVTQTPRYLIKTRGQQVTLSCSPISGHRSVSWYQQTPGQGLQFLFEYFSETQRNKGNFPGRFSGRQFSNSRSEMNVSTLELGDSALYLCASSLLGPSTGELFFGEGSRLTVL.

In its sample, this clonotype was seen many times. The chain employs TRBV20-1 and TRBJ2-3, with 11 positions matching TRBD2. Germline values: CDR1 DFQATT, CDR2 SNEGSKA (reference sequence). The CDR3 has 13 residues. The J segment lost 6 bases and the V segment lost 3 bases, leaving 2 bases of the junction unmatched. CDR3 coding DNA: TGCAGTGCTAGGGCTAGCGGGAGGGATACGCAGTATTTT. Amino acid sequence: CSARASGRDTQYF.

This clonotype was observed at least ten times. This chain joins TRBV2 and TRBJ2-7, with TRBD1 matching 7 bases. CDR3 size: 13 residues. Germline CDR1 and CDR2: SNHLY and FYNNEI. V shed 5 bases, J shed 7 bases, and the junction held 8 bases outside the gene matches. The CDR3 nucleotides are TGTGCCAGCAGTCGGGACAGCGGATGGGAGCAGTACTTC. Translation: CASSRDSGWEQYF.

This clonotype was picked up many times. The chain couples TRBV4-2 to TRBJ2-2; D not certain. V lost 4 bases and J 7 bases, leaving 7 bases between the germline ends. There are 12 residues in the CDR3. Germline loops: CDR1 LGHNA, CDR2 YNFKEQ. The CDR3 nucleotides read TGTGCCAGCAGCCCAGTGCACGGGGAGCTGTTTTTT. Amino acids: CASSPVHGELFF.

This clonotype has at least ten counts. The rearrangement joins TRBV12-3 or TRBV12-4 to TRBJ2-2; the match to TRBD1 covers 11 bases. CDR3 length: 16 residues. V was clipped by 7 bases and J by 6 bases; unmatched bases: 10. The CDR3 loop is CASNGGLGQGAGELFF. DNA for the CDR3: TGTGCCAGCAATGGGGGTTTGGGACAGGGGGCCGGGGAGCTGTTTTTT.

The rearrangement links TRBV13 to TRBJ2-7; D unresolved. From germline, CDR1 is PRHDT and CDR2 FYEKMQ (reference sequence). The CDR3 totals 12 residues. Trimming stripped 0 bases from V and 5 bases from J, with 5 bases between. DNA for the CDR3: TGTGCCAGCAGCTTAGGGGTGCACGAGCAGTACTTC. Encoded protein: CASSLGVHEQYF.

This clonotype was counted ten times or more. The chain joins TRBV29-1 to TRBJ2-6, with TRBD2 identical over 9 bases. Losses at the gene ends were 3 bases for V and 2 bases for J; bases not matched to a gene: 5. The CDR3 is made up of 16 amino acids. The germline gives CDR1 SQVTM, CDR2 ANQGSEA. DNA of the CDR3: TGCAGCGTTGACAGCGGGAGGTCCCCTGGGGCCAACGTCCTGACTTTC. Residues: CSVDSGRSPGANVLTF.

This clonotype was found many times. The rearrangement joins TRBV4-1 to TRBJ2-7, with TRBD1 matching 9 bases. From germline, CDR1 is MGHRA and CDR2 YSYEKL. After removal of 4 bases from V and 3 bases from J, the junction contained 7 bases not matched to a gene. The CDR3 is 15 amino acids. Here the CDR3 DNA reads TGCGCCAGCAGCCTCTCACAGGGGGCTGGCTACGAGCAGTACTTC. Translation gives CASSLSQGAGYEQYF.

The CDR3 is CASTRQVQETQYF. The DNA for the CDR3 is TGTGCCAGCACCAGACAGGTTCAAGAGACCCAGTACTTC. The chain recombines TRBV6-1 with TRBJ2-5; D is possibly TRBD1 (6 bases). The CDR3 loop spans 13 amino acids. The V end was cut by 7 bases, the J end by 2 bases, with 11 bases between. In germline, CDR1 is MNHNS, CDR2 SASEGT.

This clonotype was counted at least ten times. This chain uses TRBV6-5 with TRBJ1-5; D remains unclear. The germline gives CDR1 MNHEY, CDR2 SVGAGI. CDR3 length equals 12 residues. Trimming removed 6 bases at V and 8 bases at J, with 11 bases between. The CDR3 DNA reads as TGTGCCAGCAGAACGCTTAACAAGCCCCAGCATTTT. Translation gives CASRTLNKPQHF.

In its sample, this clonotype was seen many times. The rearrangement joins TRBV7-2 to TRBJ2-3; D gene ambiguous. In germline, CDR1 is SGHTA, CDR2 FQGNSA. The CDR3 contains 13 residues. Trimming removed 5 bases at V and 5 bases at J, with 11 bases between. The CDR3 nucleotides read TGTGCCAGCAGCCACTTAGATATAGATACGCAGTATTTT. Translation gives CASSHLDIDTQYF.

V is TRBV7-2 and J is TRBJ2-2; D not resolved. Trimming stripped 0 bases from V and 8 bases from J, with 7 bases between. The CDR3 length is 13 residues. CDR1 SGHTA and CDR2 FQGNSA come from the germline V gene. CDR3 sequence reads: CASSLAVPGELFF. The CDR3 DNA sequence: TGTGCCAGCAGCTTAGCGGTCCCTGGGGAGCTGTTTTTT.

The sample holds many counts of this clonotype. The V and J genes are TRBV18 and TRBJ2-4; 7 bases are a match to TRBD1. The ends lost 1 base at V and 2 bases at J; junction bases unmatched: 2. This CDR3 spans 15 amino acids. Germline V gives CDR1 KGHSH, CDR2 LQKENI. DNA of the CDR3: TGTGCCAGCTCACCACAGACAGGGTCCAAAAACATTCAGTACTTC. It yields the protein CASSPQTGSKNIQYF.

Ten or more counts support this clonotype. The rearrangement joins TRBV29-1 to TRBJ1-1, with 8 bases lining up with TRBD1. Germline V lookup: CDR1 SQVTM, CDR2 ANQGSEA. The CDR3 extends over 12 amino acids. V gave up 4 bases and J gave up 5 bases; unmatched junction bases: 3. CDR3 sequence reads: CSVGTGRTEAFF. The CDR3 nucleotides read TGCAGCGTTGGGACAGGGCGGACTGAAGCTTTCTTT.

Ten or more counts support this clonotype. A junction end diverges from the germline sequence, so it may reflect a read error. V gene TRBV20-1 combines with J gene TRBJ1-6; no clear D. The CDR3 has 13 amino acids. Germline CDR1 and CDR2: DFQATT and SNEGSKA (reference sequence). The CDR3 loop reads CSASDTYNSALHF. The DNA for the CDR3 is TGCAGTGCCTCCGACACTTATAATTCAGCCCTCCACTTT.

This clonotype was seen repeatedly, ten times or more. The CDR3 coding sequence is TGTGCCAGCAGCTTAGACAGGTCCTATGGCTACACCTTC. Translating gives CASSLDRSYGYTF. The J gene is TRBJ1-2, the V gene TRBV11-2; the D is unclear. V was clipped by 0 bases and J by 4 bases, with 6 bases between them. The CDR3 is 13 amino acids. Germline loops: CDR1 SGHAT, CDR2 FQNNGV.

This clonotype was seen many times. The rearrangement uses TRBV5-6 and TRBJ1-4; tentatively, D is TRBD1 (5 bases). This CDR3 has 14 amino acids. Trimming shortened V by 4 bases and J by 10 bases, and 17 bases separated the two germline ends. Per germline, CDR1 SGHDT and CDR2 YYEEEE. DNA for the CDR3: TGTGCCAGCAGCGCCAGGGACCTCTGGACAAAACTGTTTTTT. Translated, it gives CASSARDLWTKLFF.

Many counts were recorded for this clonotype. The chain uses TRBV4-2 and TRBJ1-1; D remains ambiguous. The germline gives CDR1 LGHNA, CDR2 YNFKEQ. The CDR3 is 14 amino acids. Trimming removed 5 bases from V and 0 bases from J, with 10 bases in between. The CDR3 here is CASSEDGLNTEAFF. The DNA for the CDR3 is TGTGCCAGCAGCGAGGACGGTCTGAACACTGAAGCTTTCTTT.

This clonotype has a count of ten or more. The chain's CDR3 is CASSQDPPGSDREKLFF. The CDR3 region has the DNA TGCGCCAGCAGCCAAGATCCTCCTGGCAGTGATCGGGAAAAACTGTTTTTT. The rearrangement links TRBV4-3 to TRBJ1-4; D is ambiguous. Per germline, CDR1 LGHNA and CDR2 YSLEER. The CDR3 has 17 amino acids. Trimming pared 0 bases from V and 8 bases from J, leaving 19 bases between.

This clonotype was detected ten times or more. The chain joins TRBV11-2 to TRBJ1-5, with a possible D match to TRBD1 (6 bases). CDR3 length: 15 amino acids. CDR1 is SGHAT, CDR2 FQNNGV, per germline. Between the trimmed V and J ends, which lost 4 bases and 0 bases, there was a span of 10 bases. The CDR3 sequence: CASSSGTLSNQPQHF. The CDR3 coding sequence is TGTGCCAGCAGCTCCGGGACACTTAGCAATCAGCCCCAGCATTTT.

CDR3 bases: TGTGCCAGCAGTGACCGGGACAGGGTTAGCGGGAGTCCCTACAATGAGCAGTTCTTC. Its translation is CASSDRDRVSGSPYNEQFF. The chain joins TRBV6-4 to TRBJ2-1; the D gene could be TRBD1 or TRBD2 (9 bases each). Between the trimmed V and J ends, which lost 2 bases and 2 bases, there was a span of 22 bases. Looked up from germline, CDR1 is MRHNA and CDR2 is SNTAGT. This CDR3 has 19 amino acids.

This clonotype was seen ten or more times. The chain has TRBV28 and TRBJ1-4; tentatively, D is TRBD1 (5 bases). The V end was cut by 5 bases, the J end by 8 bases, with 12 bases between. CDR1 MDHEN and CDR2 SYDVKM come from the germline V gene. The CDR3 is 13 residues long. The CDR3 is CASSRTLGEKLFF. Here the CDR3 DNA reads TGTGCCAGCAGTCGGACATTAGGGGAAAAACTGTTTTTT. The variable domain in full, completed from reference TRBV28 and TRBJ1-4, reads DVKVTQSSRYLVKRTGEKVFLECVQDMDHENMFWYRQDPGLGLRLIYFSYDVKMKEKGDIPEGYSVSREKKERFSLILESASTNQTSMYLCASSRTLGEKLFFGSGTQLSVL.

This clonotype was observed many times. The rearrangement joins TRBV7-2 to TRBJ2-3; weak D call: TRBD2 (5 bases). This CDR3 has 15 residues. V shed 5 bases and J shed 7 bases, with 19 bases lying between them. Germline V gene lookup returns CDR1 SGHTA and CDR2 FQGNSA. The DNA for the CDR3 is TGTGCCAGCAGCCCCAGAGCGGACTTGGCCCATACGCAGTATTTT. Translated, it gives CASSPRADLAHTQYF.

The V and J genes are TRBV14 and TRBJ1-1, with 9 bases that match TRBD1. The germline gives CDR1 SGHDN, CDR2 FVKESK. J lost 3 bases, V lost 8 bases, and 4 bases had no gene match. This CDR3 is 13 amino acids long. CDR3 sequence (DNA): TGTGCCAGCGGCGACAGGGGGTACACTGAAGCTTTCTTT. It codes for CASGDRGYTEAFF.

In this sample, this clonotype turned up many times. The chain combines TRBV12-3 or TRBV12-4 with TRBJ2-5; D is possibly TRBD2 (5 bases). V was clipped by 0 bases and J by 4 bases, with 9 bases between them. This CDR3 has 14 amino acids. The CDR3 spells CASSLALRGETQYF. The CDR3, as DNA: TGTGCCAGCAGTTTAGCGCTCCGGGGAGAGACCCAGTACTTC.

The chain employs TRBV11-1 and TRBJ2-5; TRBD2 agrees at 7 bases. The length of the CDR3 is 18 residues. The trim removed 2 bases at V and 5 bases at J, leaving 17 bases unmatched. The germline CDR1 and CDR2 sequences are SGHAT and FQDESV (reference sequence). CDR3 DNA sequence: TGTGCCAGCAGCTTAATCCTAGCGGAGATTCTAGAAGGGGAGACCCAGTACTTC. Encoded protein: CASSLILAEILEGETQYF.